This T cell receptor beta chain was identified in a study of T cell responses to AZD1222 COVID-19 vaccine. Overall study results and limits: The donor cohort was predominantly white British with a female majority, and clonal diversity may have been underestimated. Only 6 or 7 AZD1222 recipients tested seropositive at baseline.

The CDR3 loop spans 15 amino acids. Germline V CDR1 and CDR2: MNHEY, SMNVEV (reference sequence). With 6 bases removed from V and 0 bases from J, the gap between germline ends came to 15 bases. In the case of this clone: Its antigen is undetermined.

Using immunoSEQ multiplex PCR, the repertoire was profiled, and TCRdb retains in-frame clones only, with some absent. The data contain roughly 100,000 clones, around nine tenths of them seen just once; the ten biggest clones take up roughly 2.9%. This receptor was obtained from an adult in good health. This sequence joins TRBV27 and TRBJ2-7; TRBD2 is a possible D gene (6 bases). The sequences come from peripheral blood, collected on day 0 of AZD1222 vaccination. In DNA, the CDR3 is TGTGCCAGCAGACCGGGGGTCCGAGGCTCCTACGAGCAGTACTTC. This gives the protein CASRPGVRGSYEQYF.